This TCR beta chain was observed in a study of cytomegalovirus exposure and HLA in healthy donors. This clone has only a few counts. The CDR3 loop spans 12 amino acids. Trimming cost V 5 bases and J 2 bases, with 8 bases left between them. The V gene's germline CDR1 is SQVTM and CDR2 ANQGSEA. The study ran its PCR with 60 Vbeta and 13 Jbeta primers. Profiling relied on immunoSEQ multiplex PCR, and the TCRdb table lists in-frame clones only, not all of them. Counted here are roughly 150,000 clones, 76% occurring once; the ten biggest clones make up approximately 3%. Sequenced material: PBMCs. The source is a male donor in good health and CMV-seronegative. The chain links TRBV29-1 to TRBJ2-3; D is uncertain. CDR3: CSVQMATDTQYF. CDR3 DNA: TGCAGCGTTCAAATGGCCACAGATACGCAGTATTTT.